The 27 T cell receptor beta chains below were found in one sample sequenced in a study of cytomegalovirus exposure and HLA in healthy donors. Vbeta (60) and Jbeta (13) primers were used in the PCR. Measured with immunoSEQ multiplex PCR; TCRdb has only the in-frame clones, and not every one. This repertoire shows approximately 210,000 clones, about three quarters found once; its top ten account for around 0.99%. Source material: PBMCs. The receptors here all came from a woman aged 40 to 50 in good health and CMV-seronegative.

As regards this clone: This specimen includes other DNA sequences encoding the same CDR3. The chain employs TRBV7-2 and TRBJ1-1; 8 nucleotides align to TRBD1. J was trimmed by 1 base and V by 5 bases; bases with no gene match: 3. CDR3 length equals 14 residues. CDR1 is SGHTA, CDR2 FQGNSA, per germline. The CDR3 sequence is CASSLDRGNTEAFF. The CDR3 region has the DNA TGTGCCAGCAGCCTAGACAGGGGGAACACTGAAGCTTTCTTT.

This clone was counted between two and nine times. The rearrangement joins TRBV25-1 to TRBJ2-1; 8 bases are shared with TRBD2. This CDR3 has 16 residues. The germline CDR1 and CDR2 sequences are MGHDK and SYGVNS. V lost 1 base and J lost 7; bases outside the gene matches: 9. The CDR3 DNA is TGTGCCAGCAGTGAATGGCGGCCAGCGGGAGCTAATGAGCAGTTCTTC. The encoded protein is CASSEWRPAGANEQFF.

The chain recombines TRBV7-9 with TRBJ2-7, with D hard to call. CDR1 and CDR2 (germline): SEHNR, FQNEAQ (reference sequence). CDR3 size: 12 residues. The V and J ends lost 1 base and 3 bases respectively, with 4 bases between them. The DNA for the CDR3 is TGTGCCAGCAGCTTAGACTACTACGAGCAGTACTTC. Amino acids: CASSLDYYEQYF.

The chain links TRBV6-5 to TRBJ2-2; 8 bases line up with TRBD2. V was clipped by 6 bases and J by 3 bases; unmatched bases: 6. The V gene's germline CDR1 is MNHEY and CDR2 SVGAGI. The CDR3 totals 15 residues. The CDR3 coding sequence is TGTGCCAGCAGCTCCCGGGAGGGATACACCGGGGAGCTGTTTTTT. Protein product: CASSSREGYTGELFF.

The rearrangement links TRBV4-3 to TRBJ2-1, with 13 bases aligning to TRBD2. Germline V gives CDR1 LGHNA, CDR2 YSLEER. The CDR3 length is 17 residues. V was pared by 3 bases and J by 0 bases, with 2 bases of the junction left unmatched. CDR3 amino acids: CASSQGTSGNSYNEQFF. The CDR3 region has the DNA TGCGCCAGCAGCCAGGGGACTAGCGGGAACTCCTACAATGAGCAGTTCTTC.

The chain recombines TRBV7-2 with TRBJ2-7; D uncertain. The CDR3 is 10 residues long. With 1 base removed from V and 9 bases from J, the gap between germline ends came to 4 bases. In germline, CDR1 is SGHTA, CDR2 FQGNSA. The DNA for the CDR3 is TGTGCCAGCAGCTTAGGAGCGCAGTACTTC. It yields the protein CASSLGAQYF. Full variable domain (remainder filled in from reference TRBV7-2 and TRBJ2-7): GAGVSQSPSNKVTEKGKDVELRCDPISGHTALYWYRQSLGQGLEFLIYFQGNSAPDKSGLPSDRFSAERTGGSVSTLTIQRTQQEDSAVYLCASSLGAQYFGPGTRLTVT.

The rearrangement links TRBV19 to TRBJ1-4; D is unresolved. V dropped 3 bases and J dropped 8 bases, with 16 bases sitting between them. CDR1 and CDR2 from the germline V gene are LNHDA and SQIVND (reference sequence). The CDR3 loop spans 15 amino acids. The CDR3 DNA sequence: TGTGCCAGTAGTATCCACTCCTCTCGAGGGGAAAAACTGTTTTTT. This gives the protein CASSIHSSRGEKLFF.

The table lists this clone with a few counts. The chain uses TRBV2 and TRBJ1-6; D may be TRBD1 (5 bases). In germline, CDR1 is SNHLY, CDR2 FYNNEI. V dropped 3 bases and J dropped 7 bases, with 7 bases sitting between them. This CDR3 spans 13 amino acids. CDR3 protein: CASSEDINSPLHF. The CDR3 nucleotides are TGTGCCAGCAGTGAGGACATAAATTCACCCCTCCACTTT.

The chain carries TRBV7-9 and TRBJ2-1; the match to TRBD2 covers 9 bases. This CDR3 spans 17 amino acids. Trimming cost V 5 bases and J 8 bases; bases outside gene matches: 16. Germline V gene data show CDR1 as SEHNR and CDR2 as FQNEAQ (reference sequence). CDR3 nucleotide sequence: TGTGCCAGCAGCCCACCCCTAGGCGGGAGGGCCGGGGATGAGCAGTTCTTC. Translating gives CASSPPLGGRAGDEQFF.

A note on this clone: This CDR3 is also generated by other DNA sequences in the sample. V usage is TRBV7-9 and J usage is TRBJ1-2, with 7 bases fitting TRBD1. J was trimmed by 0 bases and V by 5 bases; bases with no gene match: 6. Germline V lookup: CDR1 SEHNR, CDR2 FQNEAQ (reference sequence). The CDR3 is made up of 15 amino acids. CDR3 residues: CASSLGQAANYGYTF. For the CDR3, the DNA is TGTGCCAGCAGCCTAGGACAGGCCGCTAACTATGGCTACACCTTC.

This clone has more than one count but fewer than ten. The chain combines TRBV28 with TRBJ1-1; 7 bases agree with TRBD1. The germline gives CDR1 MDHEN, CDR2 SYDVKM. There are 13 residues in the CDR3. CDR3 in DNA: TGTGCTTTAGGGGGCATGGGTGGCACTGAAGCTTTCTTT. Amino acid sequence: CALGGMGGTEAFF.

This chain connects TRBV4-3 to TRBJ2-3, with 7 nucleotides matching TRBD2. Germline trimming cut 6 bases from V and 4 bases from J; bases unmatched to any gene: 7. CDR3 length: 14 amino acids. CDR1 is LGHNA, CDR2 YSLEER, per germline. CDR3 region: CASRRTSWADTQYF. CDR3 nucleotides: TGCGCCAGCAGGCGGACTAGTTGGGCAGATACGCAGTATTTT.

The rearrangement joins TRBV7-2 to TRBJ1-5; TRBD1 might be the D (5 bases). The CDR3 extends over 15 amino acids. The V end was cut by 1 base, the J end by 4 bases, with 11 bases between. Germline CDR1 reads SGHTA; CDR2 reads FQGNSA. CDR3 residues: CASSLGGGGNQPQHF. The DNA for the CDR3 is TGTGCCAGCAGCTTAGGTGGGGGGGGAAATCAGCCCCAGCATTTT.

The chain couples TRBV6-5 to TRBJ2-7; 12 bases fit TRBD2. The germline V gene has CDR1 MNHEY and CDR2 SVGAGI. V lost 4 bases to trimming and J lost 3 bases; unmatched junction nucleotides: 1. This CDR3 is 14 amino acids long. Written as DNA, the CDR3 is TGTGCCAGCAGTTTGACTAGCGGGGGCTACGAGCAGTACTTC. This codes for CASSLTSGGYEQYF.

The rearrangement links TRBV18 to TRBJ2-5; TRBD2 might be the D (5 bases). V was pared by 2 bases and J by 5 bases, with 9 bases between. CDR1 and CDR2 from the germline V gene are KGHSH and LQKENI. The CDR3 has 13 residues. The CDR3 is CASSPASRETQYF. The CDR3 DNA reads as TGTGCCAGCTCACCAGCTAGCCGCGAGACCCAGTACTTC. The variable domain in full, with the rest retrieved from reference TRBV18 and TRBJ2-5, is NAGVMQNPRHLVRRRGQEARLRCSPMKGHSHVYWYRQLPEEGLKFMVYLQKENIIDESGMPKERFSAEFPKEGPSILRIQQVVRGDSAAYFCASSPASRETQYFGPGTRLLVL.

The V and J genes are TRBV5-8 and TRBJ2-3; possible D gene TRBD2, 6 bases. Trimming removed 0 bases at V and 1 base at J, with 12 bases between. The germline CDR1 and CDR2 sequences are SGHTS and YDEGEE. The CDR3 loop spans 16 amino acids. CDR3 residues: CASSLGSGGRTDTQYF. CDR3 nucleotides: TGTGCCAGCAGCTTGGGTAGCGGCGGACGCACAGATACGCAGTATTTT.

This chain links TRBV11-2 with TRBJ2-1; 8 bases align to TRBD2. In germline, CDR1 is SGHAT, CDR2 FQNNGV. The V gene end was trimmed by 1 base and the J gene end by 8 bases; junction bases not matched to a gene: 7. There are 15 residues in the CDR3. In DNA form, the CDR3 reads TGTGCCAGCAGCTTAGGTCGGGAGGGAATAGATGAGCAGTTCTTC. Its protein product is CASSLGREGIDEQFF.

The V and J genes are TRBV6-6 and TRBJ2-1, with 7 bases that match TRBD1. Looked up from germline, CDR1 is MNHNY and CDR2 is SVGAGI (reference sequence). Trimming took 6 bases from V and 3 from J; bases not matched to a gene: 8. The CDR3 is made up of 15 amino acids. The CDR3 loop is CASSSGQTFYNEQFF. CDR3 in DNA: TGTGCCAGCAGCTCGGGACAGACATTCTACAATGAGCAGTTCTTC.

This clone was detected once. The chain couples TRBV7-2 to TRBJ2-5, with 8 bases fitting TRBD1. The J call may be faulty, since TRBJ2-7 better matches the DNA end. This CDR3 spans 14 amino acids. Germline CDR1 is SGHTA and CDR2 is FQGNSA. CDR3 DNA sequence: TGTGCCAGCAGCCCGGGGACAGGACGCTACGAGCAGTACTTC. Translated, it gives CASSPGTGRYEQYF.

The table lists this clone with a count of one. The CDR3 spells CATSREYSGEQYV. CDR3 sequence (DNA): TGTGCCACCAGCAGAGAATACAGTGGCGAGCAGTACGTC. The rearrangement links TRBV15 to TRBJ2-7; no firm D call. Between the trimmed V and J ends, which lost 0 bases and 6 bases, there was a span of 9 bases. Germline loops: CDR1 LNHNV, CDR2 YYDKDF (reference sequence). The CDR3 is made up of 13 amino acids.

The chain links TRBV7-2 to TRBJ2-2; 8 bases match TRBD2. CDR3 length: 17 residues. Trimming cost V 3 bases and J 5 bases; bases outside gene matches: 11. CDR1 and CDR2 (germline): SGHTA, FQGNSA. This CDR3 is CASSFESLSGKTGELFF. The CDR3 DNA sequence: TGTGCCAGCAGCTTTGAATCACTTAGCGGGAAAACCGGGGAGCTGTTTTTT.

The V call is TRBV5-4, the J call TRBJ1-4; D gene ambiguous. Trimming left V 4 bases short and J 8 bases short, with 12 bases between. CDR1 SGHNT and CDR2 YYREEE come from the germline V gene (reference sequence). CDR3 length: 13 residues. The CDR3 sequence: CASSPGVEEKLFF. CDR3 sequence (DNA): TGTGCCAGCAGCCCGGGAGTGGAGGAAAAACTGTTTTTT.

The chain joins TRBV27 to TRBJ1-1; D not resolved. Germline V gene data show CDR1 as MNHEY and CDR2 as SMNVEV (reference sequence). Trimming removed 5 bases at V and 3 bases at J, with 7 bases between. The CDR3 totals 12 residues. The CDR3 spells CASSPGYTEAFF. CDR3 coding DNA: TGTGCCAGCAGTCCCGGTTACACTGAAGCTTTCTTT.

The chain has TRBV28 and TRBJ2-1; TRBD2 agrees at 7 bases. The CDR3 is 15 amino acids. Germline lookup yields CDR1 MDHEN and CDR2 SYDVKM. The ends lost 5 bases at V and 7 bases at J; junction bases unmatched: 11. CDR3 residues: CASSTLGGGRNEQFF. Written as DNA, the CDR3 is TGTGCCAGCAGTACCCTTGGGGGGGGAAGGAATGAGCAGTTCTTC.

The V gene is TRBV30, the J gene TRBJ1-2; 9 bases fit TRBD1. The CDR3 covers 13 residues. Germline V gives CDR1 GTSNPN, CDR2 SVGIG (reference sequence). With 3 bases clipped from V and 8 bases from J, the junction kept 7 bases outside the gene matches. The CDR3 nucleotides read TGTGCCTGGAGCGTACGACAGGGGGGCGGCTACACCTTC. Translation gives CAWSVRQGGGYTF. The full variable domain, completed using reference TRBV30 and TRBJ1-2, is SQTIHQWPATLVQPVGSPLSLECTVEGTSNPNLYWYRQAAGRGLQLLFYSVGIGQISSEVPQNLSASRPQDRQFILSSKKLLLSDSGFYLCAWSVRQGGGYTFGSGTRLTVV.

The rearrangement joins TRBV12-5 to TRBJ1-6; TRBD1 might be the D (6 bases). This CDR3 is 13 amino acids long. Germline assignment: CDR1 LGHNT and CDR2 FRNRAP. V was trimmed by 2 bases and J by 12 bases, leaving 11 bases between them. The CDR3 sequence is CASGLTGLEPLHF. The CDR3 region has the DNA TGTGCTAGTGGTTTGACAGGGTTGGAACCCCTCCACTTT.

This chain uses TRBV19 with TRBJ2-1; 11 positions match TRBD2. The CDR3 is made up of 16 amino acids. Trimming removed 7 bases from V and 3 bases from J; junction bases left unmatched: 8. Germline V gene sequence: CDR1 LNHDA, CDR2 SQIVND (reference sequence). This chain's CDR3 is CASTLGGLAGYNEQFF. CDR3 DNA: TGTGCCAGTACCCTCGGCGGACTAGCGGGCTACAATGAGCAGTTCTTC.